This T cell receptor beta chain was recorded in a study of T-cell reconstitution after alpha-beta-depleted transplantation in children. Preparation of the TCRbeta library was carried out with unique molecular identifiers. TCRdb recomputed calls from the PCR reads with MiXCR, one row per CDR3 protein. The sample includes a few hundred thousand distinct CDR3 sequences, about a tenth of them seen just once. This CDR3 has 14 amino acids. Germline V lookup: CDR1 LNHDA, CDR2 SQIVND (reference sequence). Trimming removed 5 bases from V and 2 bases from J, with 13 bases in between. V is TRBV19 and J is TRBJ2-7; D gene uncertain. The input for sequencing was PBMCs from the stem cell graft donor, taken from the stem cell graft. This clonotype originated in a human donor who donated a stem cell graft to a child with acute lymphoblastic leukemia. The CDR3 sequence is CASSLFGPAYEQYF. The CDR3 DNA reads as TGTGCCAGTAGTCTCTTTGGCCCAGCCTACGAGCAGTACTTC.